The clone carrying this T cell receptor (beta chain) has ten or more counts. Its antigen is as yet unknown. The sample is drawn from a study of neurological immune-mediated disorders. Whole-study findings and limits: TCR-beta repertoires seemed private in all groups, with no expanded CDR3 amino acid sequences shared.

V was cut by 5 bases and J by 9 bases, with 10 bases left in between. CDR1 and CDR2 (germline): MDHEN, SYDVKM. The CDR3 has 11 residues. Time point noted: longitudinal time-point 1 (baseline). The unsorted libraries were made from 2 million PBMCs kept at -80 C. The authors obtained over 170 million TCR-beta sequences from 15-18 subjects per sequencing run. TCRdb recomputed calls from the 5' RACE reads with MiXCR, one row per CDR3 protein. The repertoire has 67,000 or so distinct CDR3 sequences, around 15% of them found once; the top ten carry 4.6%. The rearrangement links TRBV28 to TRBJ2-5; D tentatively fits TRBD1 or TRBD2 (6 bases each). The source material was PBMCs. This receptor was obtained from a female donor with HTLV-1-associated myelopathy (HAM/TSP). Here the CDR3 reads CASSVRGAQYF. The DNA of the CDR3 is TGTGCCAGCAGTGTTAGGGGGGCCCAGTACTTC.